This is a list of T cell receptor beta chains from one sample in a study of technical replicates of blood from four donors. Sequenced by immunoSEQ multiplex PCR; TCRdb stores in-frame clones only, minus some. This table holds tens of thousands of clones, approximately 95% found once. Sample: T cells isolated from PBMCs. Receptor source: a human donor in good health. CDR3s leave out the opening cysteine and the closing phenylalanine or tryptophan.

>TRBJ2-7|TRBV9
ASSVIASGGEQY
>TRBJ1-3|TRBV4-2
ASSQVGSEDSGNTIY
>TRBJ1-3|TRBV30
AWSVNGRNTIY
>TRBJ2-2|TRBV28
ASSGGGTGEWGNTGELF
>TRBJ2-5|TRBV6-1
ASSRDSPQETQY
>TRBJ1-1|TRBV5-6
ASSHGSEAF
>TRBJ2-7|TRBV29-1
SVGGQGWEQY
>TRBJ2-7|TRBV18
ASSPGGQGTYEQY
>TRBJ2-7|TRBV27
ASTSWWGDSHEQY
>TRBJ1-5|TRBV7-2
ASSPGQVFNQPQH
>TRBJ1-1|TRBV7-9
ASRFGDTEAF
>TRBJ1-5|TRBV4-2
ASSQVSGASNQPQH
>TRBJ1-5|TRBV2
ASSEALRPQH
>TRBJ1-2|TRBV27
ASKGTGVPPNYGYT
>TRBJ2-1|TRBV28
ALRRTSGASNEQF
>TRBJ2-1|TRBV6-1
ASIGRLASSMF
>TRBJ2-7|TRBV9
ASSASASGSLYEQY
>TRBJ2-3|TRBV2
ASSKLAEITDTQY
>TRBJ2-7|TRBV27
ASSLAGGTTGSYEQY
>TRBJ1-5|TRBV18
ASSPRTENQPQH
>TRBJ2-7|TRBV5-4
ASSFLGPSYEQY
>TRBJ2-1|TRBV28
ASSPPRGYREQF
>TRBJ2-7|TRBV28
ASSSHSYEQY
>TRBJ2-7|TRBV5-4
ASSLAQGGPYEQY
>TRBJ1-1|TRBV6-5
ASISYRAEAF
>TRBJ2-1|TRBV10-2
ASSDWELAGGPNEQF
>TRBJ2-1|TRBV27
ASSSLDRAKRDEQF
>TRBJ1-1|TRBV7-3
ASSSQGMNTEAF
>TRBJ2-1|TRBV2
ASIPGGSYNEQF
>TRBJ1-1|TRBV19
ASSKTDSEAF
>TRBJ2-6|TRBV5-1
ASSLRLGAGANVLT
>TRBJ2-1|TRBV5-6
ASSLGGVVYNEQF
>TRBJ2-7|TRBV10-3
AISEGGLDSSSYEQY
>TRBJ1-4|TRBV28
ASTVPGGAYEKLF
>TRBJ1-2|TRBV27
ASSTWTEGTGGYT